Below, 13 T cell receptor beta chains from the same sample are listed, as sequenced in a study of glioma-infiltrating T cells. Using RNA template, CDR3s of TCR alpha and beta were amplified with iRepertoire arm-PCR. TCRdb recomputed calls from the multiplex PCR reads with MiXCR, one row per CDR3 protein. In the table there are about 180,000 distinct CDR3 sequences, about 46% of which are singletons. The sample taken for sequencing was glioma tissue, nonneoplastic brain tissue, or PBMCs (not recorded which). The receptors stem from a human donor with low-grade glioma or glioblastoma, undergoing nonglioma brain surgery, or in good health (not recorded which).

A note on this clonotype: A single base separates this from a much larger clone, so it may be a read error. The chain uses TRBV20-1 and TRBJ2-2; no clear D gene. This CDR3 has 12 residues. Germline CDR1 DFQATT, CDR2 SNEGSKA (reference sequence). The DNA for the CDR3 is TGCAGTGCTAGGGGGAACAACGGGGAGCTGTTTTTT. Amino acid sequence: CSARGNNGELFF.

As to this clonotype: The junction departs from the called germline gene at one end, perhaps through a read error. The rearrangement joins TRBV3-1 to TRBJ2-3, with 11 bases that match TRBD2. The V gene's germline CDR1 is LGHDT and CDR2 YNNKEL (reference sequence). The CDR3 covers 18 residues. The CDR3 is CASSQPGLAVISKDTQYF. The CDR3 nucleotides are TGTGCCAGCAGCCAGCCGGGACTAGCGGTGATTAGCAAAGATACGCAGTATTTT.

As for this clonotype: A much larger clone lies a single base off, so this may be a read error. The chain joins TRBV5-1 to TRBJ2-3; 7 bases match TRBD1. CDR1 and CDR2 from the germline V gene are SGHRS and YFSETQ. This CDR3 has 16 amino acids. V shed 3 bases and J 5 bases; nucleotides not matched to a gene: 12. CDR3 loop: CASSSEGAGYRDTQYF. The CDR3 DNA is TGCGCCAGCAGCTCCGAGGGGGCAGGTTACAGAGATACGCAGTATTTT. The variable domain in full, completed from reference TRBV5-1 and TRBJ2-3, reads KAGVTQTPRYLIKTRGQQVTLSCSPISGHRSVSWYQQTPGQGLQFLFEYFSETQRNKGNFPGRFSGRQFSNSRSEMNVSTLELGDSALYLCASSSEGAGYRDTQYFGPGTRLTVL.

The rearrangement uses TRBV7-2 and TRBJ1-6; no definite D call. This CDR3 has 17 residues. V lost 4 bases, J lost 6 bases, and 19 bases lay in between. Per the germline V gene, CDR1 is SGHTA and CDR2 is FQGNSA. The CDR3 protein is CASSSNPRTASNSPLHF. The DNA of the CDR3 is TGTGCCAGCAGCTCCAACCCTCGGACGGCCTCTAATTCACCCCTCCACTTT.

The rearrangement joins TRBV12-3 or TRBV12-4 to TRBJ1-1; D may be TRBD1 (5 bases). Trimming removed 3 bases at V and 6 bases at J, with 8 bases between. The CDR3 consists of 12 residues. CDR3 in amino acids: CASSFDRSEAFF. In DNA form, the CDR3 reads TGTGCCAGCAGTTTCGACAGATCTGAAGCTTTCTTT.

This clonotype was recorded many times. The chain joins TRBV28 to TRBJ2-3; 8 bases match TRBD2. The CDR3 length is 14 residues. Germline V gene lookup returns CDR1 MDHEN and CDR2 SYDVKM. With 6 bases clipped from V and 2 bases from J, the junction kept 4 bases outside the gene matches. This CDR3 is CASRVTSATDTQYF. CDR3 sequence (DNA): TGTGCCAGCAGAGTGACTAGCGCCACAGATACGCAGTATTTT.

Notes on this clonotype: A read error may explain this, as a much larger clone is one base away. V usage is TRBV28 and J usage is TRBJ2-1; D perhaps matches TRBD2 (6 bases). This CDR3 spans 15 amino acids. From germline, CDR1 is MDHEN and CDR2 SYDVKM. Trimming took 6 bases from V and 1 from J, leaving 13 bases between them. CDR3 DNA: TGTGCCAGCAGCCAGGACTACCCATCCTACAATGAGCAGTTCTTC. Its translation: CASSQDYPSYNEQFF.

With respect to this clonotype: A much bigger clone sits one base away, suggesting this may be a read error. CDR3 DNA sequence: TGTGCCAGCACGGTAAACTCTGGGGCCAACGTCCTGACTTTC. It yields the protein CASTVNSGANVLTF. This chain links TRBV6-1 with TRBJ2-6, with no clear D. V was clipped by 7 bases and J by 0 bases, with 7 bases between them. Germline CDR1 MNHNS, CDR2 SASEGT. The CDR3 has 14 residues.

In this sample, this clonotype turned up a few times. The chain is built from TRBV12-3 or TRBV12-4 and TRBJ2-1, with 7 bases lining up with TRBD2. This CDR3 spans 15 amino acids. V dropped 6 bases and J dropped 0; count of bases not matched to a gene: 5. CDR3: CASRSGTNSYNEQFF. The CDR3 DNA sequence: TGTGCCAGCAGATCCGGGACTAACTCCTACAATGAGCAGTTCTTC.

In nucleotides, the CDR3 is TGTGCCAGCAGTTTATCCTGGGCTGAAGCTTTCTTT. This gives the protein CASSLSWAEAFF. This chain uses TRBV12-3 or TRBV12-4 with TRBJ1-1; D is ambiguous. The V end was cut by 2 bases, the J end by 6 bases, with 7 bases between. This CDR3 has 12 residues.

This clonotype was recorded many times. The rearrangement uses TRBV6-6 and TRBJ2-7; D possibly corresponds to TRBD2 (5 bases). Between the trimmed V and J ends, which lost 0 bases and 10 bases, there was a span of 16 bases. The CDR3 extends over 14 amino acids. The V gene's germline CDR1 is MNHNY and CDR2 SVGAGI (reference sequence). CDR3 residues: CASSYSDPGSYQYF. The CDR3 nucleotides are TGTGCCAGCAGTTACTCCGACCCGGGAAGCTATCAGTACTTC.

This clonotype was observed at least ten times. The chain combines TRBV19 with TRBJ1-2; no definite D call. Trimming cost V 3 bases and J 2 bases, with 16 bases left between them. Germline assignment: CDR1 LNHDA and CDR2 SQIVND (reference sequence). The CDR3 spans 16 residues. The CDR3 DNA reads TGTGCCAGTAGTATCGCTACTTTTTGGGAGAACTATGGCTACACCTTC. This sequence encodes CASSIATFWENYGYTF.

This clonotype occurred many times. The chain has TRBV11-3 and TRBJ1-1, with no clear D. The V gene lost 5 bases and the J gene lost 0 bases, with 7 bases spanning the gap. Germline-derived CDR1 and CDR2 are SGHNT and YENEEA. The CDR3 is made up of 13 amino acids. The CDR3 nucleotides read TGTGCCAGCAGCCTACTCATGAACACTGAAGCTTTCTTT. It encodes CASSLLMNTEAFF.